This T cell receptor (beta chain) was profiled in a study of blood T cell repertoires in COVID-19. Looking at the study overall: Samples of COVID-19 (acute and convalescent) were obtained from the United States, Italy and Spain.

The V gene end was trimmed by 10 bases and the J gene end by 2 bases; junction bases not matched to a gene: 7. Germline loops: CDR1 MNHEY, CDR2 SMNVEV (reference sequence). The CDR3 sequence is 14 residues long. The method was immunoSEQ multiplex PCR; TCRdb's version includes in-frame clones alone and lacks a portion of them. The sample includes around 51,000 clones, about 86% of them seen just once. The receptor's source is a woman aged 80 or older with acute or convalescent COVID-19. The J gene is TRBJ2-2, the V gene TRBV27, with TRBD1 matching over 7 bases. Sequencing used peripheral blood. DNA for the CDR3: TGTGCCACCAAGGCAGGGGGTAACACCGGGGAGCTGTTTTTT. It encodes CATKAGGNTGELFF.